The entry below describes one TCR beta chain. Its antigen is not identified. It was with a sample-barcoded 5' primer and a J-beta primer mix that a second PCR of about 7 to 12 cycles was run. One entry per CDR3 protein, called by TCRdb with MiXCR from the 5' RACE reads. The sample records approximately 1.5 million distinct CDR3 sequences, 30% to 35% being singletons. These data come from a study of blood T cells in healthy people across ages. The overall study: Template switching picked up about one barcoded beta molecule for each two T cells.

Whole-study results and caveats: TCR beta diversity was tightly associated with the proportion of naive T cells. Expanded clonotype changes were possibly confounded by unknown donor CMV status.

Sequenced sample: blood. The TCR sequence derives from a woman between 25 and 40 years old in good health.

The CDR3 region has the DNA TGCGCCAGCAGCCAAGAGGGGGGCACAACCCTCTACAATGAGCAGTTCTTC. Translating it yields CASSQEGGTTLYNEQFF. The genes are TRBV4-1 and TRBJ2-1; D assignment may be TRBD1 or TRBD2 (6 bases each). V lost 0 bases and J 3 bases, leaving 15 bases between the germline ends. There are 17 residues in the CDR3. The germline V gene encodes CDR1 MGHRA and CDR2 YSYEKL.